The 3 T cell receptor beta chains listed next were all sequenced from one sample in a study of beta chain features in type 1 diabetes (dated 2018 in TCRdb). Library construction relied on the immunoSEQ multiplex PCR assay. The entire isolated RNA was reverse transcribed using the High Capacity cDNA Reverse Transcription Kit, and thus expressed TCRB transcripts were sequenced. TCRdb carries this immuneACCESS record with in-frame sequences only. Its versions omit some clonotypes, under half of them owing to an unresolved V gene in the studies checked, with the rest unexplained. The sample contains about 320,000 clones, less than 15% of them found a single time. The biggest ten clones account for more than 6.5% of the sample. Sequencing was performed on central memory CD4+ T cells from blood. These receptor sequences come from a man in his thirties or forties in good health.

The chain couples TRBV15 to TRBJ2-3; D is possibly TRBD2 (5 bases). The CDR3 covers 16 residues. The V and J ends lost 0 bases and 0 bases respectively, with 10 bases between them. CDR1 is LNHNV and CDR2 is YYDKDF in the germline V gene (reference sequence). The CDR3 region has the DNA TGTGCCACCAGCAGAGACCTAGCAGGTAGCACAGATACGCAGTATTTT. Residues: CATSRDLAGSTDTQYF. Based on the CDR3 plus reference TRBV15 and TRBJ2-3, the full variable domain is DAMVIQNPRYQVTQFGKPVTLSCSQTLNHNVMYWYQQKSSQAPKLLFHYYDKDFNNEADTPDNFQSRRPNTSFCFLDIRSPGLGDTAMYLCATSRDLAGSTDTQYFGPGTRLTVL.

This clone showed up many times. At the DNA level, this CDR3 is encoded by other sequences in the same sample as well. This chain connects TRBV18 to TRBJ2-7; 8 positions match TRBD1. The CDR3 is made up of 14 amino acids. The germline V gene encodes CDR1 KGHSH and CDR2 LQKENI. After removal of 5 bases from V and 3 bases from J, the junction contained 6 bases not matched to a gene. The CDR3 bases are TGTGCCAGCTCAACCGGCGGACAGGGCTACGAGCAGTACTTC. It encodes CASSTGGQGYEQYF.

This clone was seen only a few times. The gene calls are TRBV6-5 and TRBJ2-7; the match to TRBD2 covers 8 bases. The CDR3 is 14 residues long. V shed 6 bases, J shed 7 bases, and the junction held 11 bases outside the gene matches. CDR1 and CDR2 from the germline V gene are MNHEY and SVGAGI. CDR3 sequence (DNA): TGTGCCAGCAGAGCGGGACTAGGGCCGGGTGAGCAGTACGTC. This encodes CASRAGLGPGEQYV.